This TCR beta chain was documented in a study of CD4 T cells in relation to SARS-CoV-2 and coronaviruses. Data came from immunoSEQ multiplex PCR; TCRdb stores just in-frame clones and leaves some out. The table records around 25,000 clones, approximately 78% of them present only once. The table lists this clone with a few counts. Its antigen is as yet unknown. In germline, CDR1 is LNHDA, CDR2 SQIVND (reference sequence). Between the trimmed V and J ends, which lost 2 bases and 3 bases, there was a span of 19 bases. This CDR3 spans 17 amino acids. CD4+ T cells from unexposed donors were obtained before the COVID-19 pandemic (2011-2018). Isolation of CD4+ T cells took place after about 10 days in culture.

This chain connects TRBV19 to TRBJ1-2, with D unresolved. Sequencing input: CD4+ T cells from PBMCs, cultured in vitro. This TCR derives from a human donor in good health. The CDR3 DNA reads TGTGCCAGTAGTATAATGGTTAGGTTTTCGGGATACTATGGCTACACCTTC. Translating gives CASSIMVRFSGYYGYTF.